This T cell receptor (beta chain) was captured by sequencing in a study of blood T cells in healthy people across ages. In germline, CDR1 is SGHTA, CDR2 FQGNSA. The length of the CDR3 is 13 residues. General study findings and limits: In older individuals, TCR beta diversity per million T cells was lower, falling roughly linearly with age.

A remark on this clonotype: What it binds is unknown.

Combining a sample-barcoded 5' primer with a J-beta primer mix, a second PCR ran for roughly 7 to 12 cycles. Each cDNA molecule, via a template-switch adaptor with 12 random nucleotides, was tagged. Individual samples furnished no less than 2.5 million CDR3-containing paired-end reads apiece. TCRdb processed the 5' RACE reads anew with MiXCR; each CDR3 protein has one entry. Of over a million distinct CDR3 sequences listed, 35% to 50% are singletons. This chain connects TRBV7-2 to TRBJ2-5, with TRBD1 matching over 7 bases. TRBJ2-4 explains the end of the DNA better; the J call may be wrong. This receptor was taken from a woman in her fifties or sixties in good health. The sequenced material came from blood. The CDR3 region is CASSLPDRSIQYF. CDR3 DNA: TGTGCCAGCAGCCTACCGGACAGGTCCATTCAGTACTTC.